The source of this TCR beta chain is a study of T cells in women clearing cervical HPV infection. Across the whole study: Cases were women with histologically confirmed HPV16-related CIN3 or worse, including 2 invasive cancers. Controls gave blood once infection was undetectable; cases at lesion identification. Findings and limits, study-wide: A classifier using richness and V gene abundances reached an AUC of about 0.83.

This CDR3 has 14 residues. V lost 2 bases and J lost 1, with 9 bases in between. Germline V gene sequence: CDR1 SGHVS, CDR2 FNYEAQ. On this clone: What it binds is unknown. The CDR3 extends 3 residues past the end of the read, so its final part is completed from the germline J gene.

All participants had a single incident cervical HPV16 infection, and prevalent HPV16 infections were excluded. Using immunoSEQ multiplex PCR, the repertoire was profiled, and TCRdb retains in-frame clones only, with some absent. In all, the sample yields some 37,000 clones. The sequence was obtained from a woman aged 18-70 years with a cervical HPV16 infection that either progressed to CIN3+ or cleared (not recorded which). The V and J genes are TRBV7-6 and TRBJ2-7, with D tentatively TRBD1 (5 bases). The sample taken for sequencing was blood buffy coat. The CDR3 protein is CASSLNRQSYEQYF. The DNA read from the CDR3 is TGTGCCAGCAGCTTAAATCGACAGTCCTACGAG.